The 11 T cell receptor beta chains below come from one sample, sequenced in a study of T cell responses to AZD1222 COVID-19 vaccine. This table comes from immunoSEQ multiplex PCR, and its TCRdb copy is limited to in-frame clones, with some not included. The table has some 81,000 clones, around nine tenths seen once. The source was peripheral blood, collected 28 days after the second AZD1222 dose. These receptors were collected from an adult who received the AZD1222 COVID-19 vaccine.

The gene calls are TRBV19 and TRBJ1-4; perhaps TRBD1 as D (5 bases). Trimming took off 8 bases at V and 8 bases at J, with 18 bases between the two ends. CDR1 and CDR2 (germline): LNHDA, SQIVND (reference sequence). The CDR3 is made up of 14 amino acids. The CDR3 protein is CASGRARGDEKLFF. The CDR3 nucleotides read TGTGCCAGTGGACGGGCCCGGGGGGACGAAAAACTGTTTTTT.

V usage is TRBV5-4 and J usage is TRBJ2-1; D is uncertain. The CDR3 has 14 amino acids. Germline CDR1 SGHNT, CDR2 YYREEE (reference sequence). V dropped 4 bases and J dropped 2 bases, with 10 bases sitting between them. Written as DNA, the CDR3 is TGTGCCAGCAGCCCGGAAGGGACCTACAATGAGCAGTTCTTC. Amino acid sequence: CASSPEGTYNEQFF.

The gene calls are TRBV6-6 and TRBJ1-2, with 9 nucleotides matching TRBD1. The CDR3 totals 16 residues. Per the germline V gene, CDR1 is MNHNY and CDR2 is SVGAGI (reference sequence). The junction had 10 bases not matched to a gene; V was cut back by 5 bases and J by 3 bases. The CDR3 is CASSRPTGGLDYGYTF. DNA of the CDR3: TGTGCCAGCAGTCGCCCGACAGGGGGTCTCGACTATGGCTACACCTTC.

The chain employs TRBV28 and TRBJ1-4, with D unclear. V lost 4 bases and J lost 7, with 19 bases in between. This CDR3 comprises 16 residues. Per the germline V gene, CDR1 is MDHEN and CDR2 is SYDVKM. This chain's CDR3 is CASSSLARPGGEKLFF. CDR3 nucleotide sequence: TGTGCCAGCAGTTCCCTGGCCAGGCCGGGCGGTGAAAAACTGTTTTTT.

V gene TRBV28 combines with J gene TRBJ2-6, with no clear D. Trimming took off 8 bases at V and 4 bases at J, with 9 bases between the two ends. CDR3 length equals 13 residues. Germline V gene data show CDR1 as MDHEN and CDR2 as SYDVKM. Here the CDR3 reads CASSVGGANVLTF. The CDR3 DNA reads as TGTGCCAGCTCTGTGGGGGGGGCCAACGTCCTGACTTTC. Supplemented by reference TRBV28 and TRBJ2-6, the full variable domain reads DVKVTQSSRYLVKRTGEKVFLECVQDMDHENMFWYRQDPGLGLRLIYFSYDVKMKEKGDIPEGYSVSREKKERFSLILESASTNQTSMYLCASSVGGANVLTFGAGSRLTVL.

This clone was counted a single time. The chain links TRBV5-6 to TRBJ1-2, with 10 bases aligning to TRBD1. CDR1 is SGHDT and CDR2 is YYEEEE in the germline V gene. Unmatched junction bases numbered 9, after V lost 0 bases and J lost 7 bases. The CDR3 length is 16 residues. The CDR3 region is CASSLGQGALGGGYTF. In DNA form, the CDR3 reads TGTGCCAGCAGCTTGGGACAGGGGGCGTTGGGCGGTGGCTACACCTTC.

The rearrangement joins TRBV11-2 to TRBJ2-1; the D gene is possibly TRBD2 (5 bases). Germline V gives CDR1 SGHAT, CDR2 FQNNGV. Trimming took 10 bases from V and 0 from J, leaving 25 bases between them. The CDR3 is made up of 18 amino acids. CDR3: CATSILSVDYSSYNEQFF. The CDR3 nucleotides are TGTGCCACCTCTATCCTATCCGTTGACTACAGCTCCTACAATGAGCAGTTCTTC.

The chain couples TRBV4-1 to TRBJ1-5; weak D call: TRBD1 (6 bases). Per germline, CDR1 MGHRA and CDR2 YSYEKL. CDR3 length: 18 amino acids. Trimming removed 4 bases at V and 1 base at J, with 20 bases between. CDR3 nucleotide sequence: TGCGCCAGCAGCCTTCGTCACAGGGAAGCCGTAAGCAATCAGCCCCAGCATTTT. This encodes CASSLRHREAVSNQPQHF.

The chain is built from TRBV7-2 and TRBJ2-3; D not certain. Trimming took off 2 bases at V and 3 bases at J, with 12 bases between the two ends. Looked up from germline, CDR1 is SGHTA and CDR2 is FQGNSA. This CDR3 is built from 15 residues. Here the CDR3 reads CASSLSASITDTQYF. The CDR3 region has the DNA TGTGCCAGCAGCTTAAGCGCTAGTATAACAGATACGCAGTATTTT. The full variable domain, completed using reference TRBV7-2 and TRBJ2-3, is GAGVSQSPSNKVTEKGKDVELRCDPISGHTALYWYRQSLGQGLEFLIYFQGNSAPDKSGLPSDRFSAERTGGSVSTLTIQRTQQEDSAVYLCASSLSASITDTQYFGPGTRLTVL.

This clone showed up just once. The chain has TRBV29-1 and TRBJ1-1, with a weak D call TRBD1 (5 bases). The V and J ends lost 4 bases and 1 base respectively, with 7 bases between them. CDR1 and CDR2 (germline): SQVTM, ANQGSEA. This CDR3 comprises 12 residues. The CDR3 here is CSVGTKNTEAFF. The CDR3 nucleotides read TGCAGCGTTGGGACAAAGAACACTGAAGCTTTCTTT.

The V and J genes are TRBV28 and TRBJ1-5; D possibly corresponds to TRBD1 (6 bases). Germline assignment: CDR1 MDHEN and CDR2 SYDVKM. This CDR3 contains 18 residues. Trimming pared 6 bases from V and 3 bases from J, leaving 24 bases between. CDR3 protein: CASSLRSLLDSNNQPQHF. CDR3 in DNA: TGTGCCAGCAGCCTACGATCGCTTTTGGACAGTAACAATCAGCCCCAGCATTTT.